Included here is one TCR beta chain sequence, with context. This CDR3 has 15 amino acids. V dropped 5 bases and J dropped 4 bases, with 17 bases sitting between them. CDR1 is SGHTA and CDR2 is FQGNSA in the germline V gene. Recruitment covered under 25 US areas and drew participants whose ages spanned roughly 18 to 90 years. These data come from a study of blood T cell repertoires in COVID-19. At the level of the study: T cells, B-cell-depleted T cells, or PBMCs provided the cDNA or gDNA that served as material.

Sequencing used immunoSEQ multiplex PCR; TCRdb keeps in-frame clones, though not all of them. The sample holds about 480,000 clones, approximately 87% seen once. The sequence came from a woman aged 40 to 50 who had recovered from COVID-19. V gene TRBV7-2 combines with J gene TRBJ2-5, with D possibly being TRBD1 or TRBD2 (6 bases each). The sequencing input was PBMCs or T cells enriched from blood (not recorded which). In DNA, the CDR3 is TGTGCCAGCAGCCTAGGGGGGACACGAGCAGAGACCCAGTACTTC. Protein product: CASSLGGTRAETQYF.